The rows below give T cell receptor beta chains drawn from one sample of a study of Graves' ophthalmopathy and Graves' hyperthyroidism. TCRdb re-called the multiplex PCR reads through MiXCR, storing one row per CDR3 protein. The sample holds roughly 230,000 distinct CDR3 sequences, 20% to 25% seen once. Sequenced input: peripheral blood. The receptor source for this set is a woman in her 50s with Graves' ophthalmopathy. Each CDR3 is given with its conserved first and last residue. A D gene is named only where the DNA matches it firmly. A row's size may be missing; if present it is once, few, many or a size class.

V: TRBV6-4
length: 14
size: many
J: TRBJ1-6
D: .
CDR3: CASSDSDLNSPLHF
DNA: TGTGCCAGCAGTGACTCCGACCTCAATTCACCCCTCCACTTT

V: TRBV20-1
length: 11
size: many
J: TRBJ1-2
D: .
CDR3: CSARDRGTYTF
DNA: TGCAGTGCTAGAGATCGAGGGACCTACACCTTC

V: TRBV30
length: 13
size: many
J: TRBJ1-1
D: .
CDR3: CAWSKGQYTEAFF
DNA: TGTGCCTGGAGTAAAGGACAGTACACTGAAGCTTTCTTT

V: TRBV15
length: 15
size: .
J: TRBJ2-7
D: .
CDR3: CATSRDSVGVGEQYF
DNA: TGTGCCACCAGCAGAGATTCGGTAGGGGTGGGCGAGCAGTACTTC

V: TRBV28
length: 13
size: .
J: TRBJ1-2
D: .
CDR3: CASSLSPGDGYTF
DNA: TGTGCCAGCAGTTTATCCCCAGGGGATGGCTACACCTTC

V: TRBV28
length: 16
size: many
J: TRBJ2-7
D: TRBD1
CDR3: CASSSPLQGVSYEQYF
DNA: TGTGCCAGCAGTTCCCCCCTCCAGGGGGTCTCCTACGAGCAGTACTTC

V: TRBV5-1
length: 13
size: many
J: TRBJ1-2
D: TRBD1
CDR3: CASGAAGGDGYTF
DNA: TGCGCCAGCGGAGCCGCAGGGGGCGATGGCTACACCTTC

V: TRBV11-2
length: 17
size: many
J: TRBJ2-5
D: TRBD2
CDR3: CASSLELAGGHQETQYF
DNA: TGTGCCAGCAGCTTAGAACTAGCGGGAGGTCACCAAGAGACCCAGTACTTC

V: TRBV6-2/TRBV6-3
length: 18
size: few
J: TRBJ2-2
D: TRBD2
CDR3: CASRAGTSGKRGTGELFF
DNA: TGTGCCAGCAGAGCCGGGACTAGCGGGAAAAGGGGCACCGGGGAGCTGTTTTTT

V: TRBV27
length: 15
size: .
J: TRBJ1-5
D: .
CDR3: CASSSDSLSNQPQHF
DNA: TGTGCCAGCAGCTCCGACAGCCTTAGCAATCAGCCCCAGCATTTT

V: TRBV11-2
length: 15
size: .
J: TRBJ1-1
D: .
CDR3: CASSYDSSGHTEAFF
DNA: TGTGCCAGCAGCTACGATAGCTCGGGACACACTGAAGCTTTCTTT

V: TRBV27
length: 15
size: .
J: TRBJ1-5
D: TRBD1
CDR3: CASSRGTGSNQPQHF
DNA: TGTGCCAGCAGTCGCGGGACAGGGAGCAATCAGCCCCAGCATTTT

V: TRBV12-3/TRBV12-4
length: 15
size: many
J: TRBJ1-5
D: .
CDR3: CASSPVRGINQPQHF
DNA: TGTGCCAGCAGTCCGGTGAGGGGTATTAATCAGCCCCAGCATTTT

V: TRBV20-1
length: 15
size: many
J: TRBJ2-5
D: TRBD2
CDR3: CSARSGRVPQETQYF
DNA: TGCAGTGCTAGAAGTGGGAGGGTCCCCCAGGAGACCCAGTACTTC

V: TRBV2
length: 14
size: many
J: TRBJ2-7
D: .
CDR3: CASSNRERGYEQYF
DNA: TGTGCCAGCAGTAACCGGGAGAGAGGCTACGAGCAGTACTTC

V: TRBV12-3/TRBV12-4
length: 15
size: many
J: TRBJ2-7
D: .
CDR3: CASSLGGQSSYEQYF
DNA: TGTGCCAGCAGTTTGGGGGGACAGAGCTCCTACGAGCAGTACTTC

V: TRBV27
length: 15
size: many
J: TRBJ1-3
D: .
CDR3: CASSFVAGTGNTIYF
DNA: TGTGCCAGCAGTTTCGTCGCAGGGACTGGAAACACCATATATTTT

V: TRBV7-9
length: 14
size: many
J: TRBJ2-7
D: TRBD2
CDR3: CASRRSGSGDEQYF
DNA: TGTGCCAGCCGACGTAGCGGGAGCGGGGACGAGCAGTACTTC

V: TRBV24-1
length: 15
size: few
J: TRBJ2-5
D: .
CDR3: CATSDQHRGGETQYF
DNA: TGTGCCACCAGTGATCAACACAGGGGAGGGGAGACCCAGTACTTC

V: TRBV6-1
length: 13
size: .
J: TRBJ2-5
D: .
CDR3: CASIPARGEAQYF
DNA: TGTGCCAGCATCCCCGCCAGGGGAGAGGCCCAGTACTTC

V: TRBV30
length: 13
size: .
J: TRBJ1-2
D: .
CDR3: CAWSADGNYGYTF
DNA: TGTGCCTGGAGTGCCGACGGAAACTATGGCTACACCTTC

V: TRBV5-1
length: 12
size: few
J: TRBJ2-5
D: .
CDR3: CASSLEVETQYF
DNA: TGCGCCAGCAGCTTGGAAGTTGAGACCCAGTACTTC

V: TRBV7-9
length: 14
size: many
J: TRBJ1-1
D: .
CDR3: CASSLAGINTEAFF
DNA: TGTGCCAGCAGCTTAGCGGGGATTAACACTGAAGCTTTCTTT

V: TRBV9
length: 15
size: few
J: TRBJ1-6
D: .
CDR3: CASSVGVSYNSPLHF
DNA: TGTGCCAGCAGCGTAGGAGTCTCCTATAATTCACCCCTCCACTTT